This is a list of T cell receptor beta chains from one sample in a study of cytomegalovirus exposure and HLA in healthy donors. Measured with immunoSEQ multiplex PCR; TCRdb has only the in-frame clones, and not every one. The top ten hold approximately 7.4% of the sample, which has approximately 22,000 clones, roughly 80% seen once. Sequencing input: PBMCs. The receptors were gathered from a man between 60 and 75 years old in good health and CMV-seronegative. Each CDR3 is given with its conserved first and last residue. The D gene is left open where the match is weak. Rows may omit the clone size; those that give it use once, few, many or a size class.

TRBJ1-5 NA TRBD1 TRBV30 17 CAWSPPTGAYSNQPQHF TGTGCCTGGAGCCCACCGACAGGGGCCTATAGCAATCAGCCCCAGCATTTT
TRBJ2-3 NA NA TRBV11-3 14 CASSVSLGTDTQYF TGTGCCAGCAGCGTCAGCCTAGGCACAGATACGCAGTATTTT
TRBJ1-2 NA TRBD1 TRBV7-9 14 CASSSRGQGGGYTF TGTGCCAGCAGTTCTCGCGGACAGGGAGGAGGCTACACCTTC
TRBJ2-7 NA NA TRBV9 15 CASSVSLEPYYEQYF TGTGCCAGCAGCGTTTCCCTAGAACCTTACTACGAGCAGTACTTC
TRBJ1-6 few TRBD1 TRBV19 17 CASSIRGDRGLGSPLHF TGTGCCAGTAGTATCAGGGGGGACAGGGGGCTCGGATCACCCCTCCACTTT
TRBJ2-3 NA NA TRBV7-6 17 CASSPQGLVLRGDTQYF TGTGCCAGCAGCCCTCAGGGCCTCGTGCTCAGGGGAGATACGCAGTATTTT
TRBJ2-1 few TRBD2 TRBV27 15 CASQFTSGRAYEQFF TGTGCCAGTCAGTTTACTAGCGGGAGGGCCTATGAGCAGTTCTTC
TRBJ2-1 NA NA TRBV6-5 15 CASSSGLLSYNEQFF TGTGCCAGCAGTTCGGGACTCCTCTCCTACAATGAGCAGTTCTTC
TRBJ1-4 NA TRBD1 TRBV6-1 15 CASGTGDTYNEKLFF TGTGCCAGCGGGACAGGGGATACTTATAATGAAAAACTGTTTTTT
TRBJ1-2 NA NA TRBV11-2 15 CASSPSGNSNYGYTF TGTGCCAGCAGCCCATCGGGGAACTCTAACTATGGCTACACCTTC
TRBJ2-3 NA NA TRBV7-2 14 CASSLSRVADTQYF TGTGCCAGCAGCTTATCACGAGTCGCAGATACGCAGTATTTT
TRBJ2-7 NA NA TRBV20-1 10 CSARPQKQYF TGCAGTGCTAGACCCCAGAAGCAGTACTTC
TRBJ1-6 NA NA TRBV5-1 15 CASSLGQSYNSPLHF TGCGCCAGCAGCTTGGGACAGAGCTATAATTCACCCCTCCACTTT
TRBJ2-3 NA NA TRBV7-3 16 CASSLLATISTDTQYF TGTGCCAGCAGCCTCCTCGCCACTATCAGCACAGATACGCAGTATTTT
TRBJ2-7 NA NA TRBV11-3 15 CASSQAGGASYEQYF TGTGCCAGCAGCCAAGCGGGCGGGGCGTCCTACGAGCAGTACTTC
TRBJ2-5 NA NA TRBV28 15 CASSSGGRVLSTQYF TGTGCCAGCAGCTCCGGGGGTCGGGTCCTTTCGACCCAGTACTTC
TRBJ2-5 NA TRBD2 TRBV9 14 CASSVGREGETQYF TGTGCCAGCAGCGTAGGGCGGGAGGGGGAGACCCAGTACTTC
TRBJ1-2 few NA TRBV7-8 17 CASSPAAFRAPRYGYTF TGTGCCAGCAGCCCCGCTGCCTTCAGGGCTCCCCGCTATGGCTACACCTTC
TRBJ2-2 NA TRBD1 TRBV5-1 14 CASSQGQGAGELFF TGCGCCAGCAGCCAAGGACAGGGAGCCGGGGAGCTGTTTTTT
TRBJ2-3 NA TRBD1 TRBV6-5 14 CASRWGQGVDTQYF TGTGCCAGCAGGTGGGGACAGGGAGTGGATACGCAGTATTTT
TRBJ1-2 NA NA TRBV13 15 CASSFVIGGVYGYTF TGTGCCAGCAGCTTTGTGATCGGGGGGGTCTATGGCTACACCTTC
TRBJ2-7 NA NA TRBV6-1 15 CASSKPSRGIYEQYF TGTGCCAGCAGTAAGCCGAGCAGAGGGATCTACGAGCAGTACTTC
TRBJ2-1 NA TRBD2 TRBV28 16 CASSLLAGGRWNEQFF TGTGCCAGCAGTTTACTAGCGGGAGGGAGGTGGAATGAGCAGTTCTTC
TRBJ2-7 NA NA TRBV6-1 13 CASSEVRGYEQYF TGTGCCAGCAGTGAAGTACGGGGATACGAGCAGTACTTC
TRBJ2-7 NA TRBD2 TRBV5-1 13 CASSRREGSEQYF TGCGCCAGCAGCAGGCGGGAGGGCAGCGAGCAGTACTTC
TRBJ1-5 once NA TRBV7-2 17 CASSLVGGVGGNQPQHF TGTGCCAGCAGCTTAGTAGGAGGGGTAGGTGGCAATCAGCCCCAGCATTTT
TRBJ2-7 NA TRBD1 TRBV10-2 14 CASSPTGAYYEQYF TGCGCCAGCAGTCCGACAGGGGCGTACTACGAGCAGTACTTC
TRBJ1-6 NA NA TRBV18 11 CASSDGGPLHF TGTGCCAGCTCCGACGGGGGTCCCCTCCACTTT
TRBJ1-2 once TRBD1 TRBV6-4 18 CASNFAGTGGPSRDGYTF TGTGCCAGCAACTTCGCCGGGACAGGGGGTCCCTCTCGAGATGGCTACACCTTC
TRBJ1-5 NA NA TRBV28 14 CASSLYRGNQPQHF TGTGCCAGCAGTTTATATCGAGGCAATCAGCCCCAGCATTTT
TRBJ2-7 once TRBD2 TRBV7-9 15 CASSPGLAVIYEQYF TGTGCCAGCAGCCCGGGACTAGCGGTGATCTACGAGCAGTACTTC
TRBJ1-6 NA NA TRBV5-1 15 CASSLLTGYSSPLHF TGCGCCAGCAGCTTGCTTACAGGCTATAGTTCACCCCTCCACTTT
TRBJ2-7 few TRBD1 TRBV6-1 17 CASRESVPDRGSGEQYF TGTGCCAGCCGTGAATCGGTTCCTGACAGGGGAAGTGGCGAGCAGTACTTC
TRBJ2-3 NA TRBD1 TRBV5-5 16 CASSLGGQGALDTQYF TGTGCCAGCAGCTTGGGTGGGCAGGGGGCATTAGATACGCAGTATTTT
TRBJ1-3 few TRBD1 TRBV13 16 CASSKPGTGAGNTIYF TGTGCCAGCAGCAAGCCCGGGACAGGGGCTGGAAACACCATATATTTT
TRBJ2-7 NA TRBD2 TRBV7-7 14 CASSPTSGAYEQYF TGTGCTAGCAGCCCCACTAGCGGAGCCTACGAGCAGTACTTC
TRBJ2-3 NA NA TRBV7-3 14 CASSLLGGTDTQYF TGTGCCAGCAGCTTATTGGGCGGCACAGATACGCAGTATTTT
TRBJ1-2 NA TRBD1 TRBV5-1 12 CASSLGGQGYPF TGCGCCAGCAGCTTGGGGGGACAGGGCTACCCCTTC